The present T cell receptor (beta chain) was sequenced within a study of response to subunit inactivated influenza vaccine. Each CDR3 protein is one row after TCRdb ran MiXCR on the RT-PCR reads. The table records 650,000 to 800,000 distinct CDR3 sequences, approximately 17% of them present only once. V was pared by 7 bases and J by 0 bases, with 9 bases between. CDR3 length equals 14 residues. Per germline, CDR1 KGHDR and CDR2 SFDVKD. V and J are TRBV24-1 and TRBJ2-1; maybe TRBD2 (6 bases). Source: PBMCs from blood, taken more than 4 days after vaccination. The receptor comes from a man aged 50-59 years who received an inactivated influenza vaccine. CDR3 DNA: TGTGCCACCAGCCGGGGAGGCTCCTACAATGAGCAGTTCTTC. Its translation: CATSRGGSYNEQFF.